The TCR beta chain described here comes from a study of blood T cell repertoires in COVID-19. Study as a whole: The United States, Italy and Spain supplied acute and convalescent COVID-19 samples. T cells, B-cell-depleted T cells, or PBMCs supplied cDNA or gDNA.

V was pared by 0 bases and J by 7 bases, with 17 bases between. Germline CDR1 is SGDLS and CDR2 is YYNGEE. The CDR3 extends over 15 amino acids. Per the study methods: For nucleated cells, counts were estimated from reference gene primer amplification. The assay was immunoSEQ multiplex PCR, and TCRdb's table has in-frame clones only and misses some. From that table come the V and J calls and clone size; the DNA was used to work out D and trimming. The sample records approximately 150,000 clones, 80% to 90% being singletons. The sequence was collected from a woman in her fifties or sixties with acute or convalescent COVID-19. Sequenced material: peripheral blood. The gene calls are TRBV9 and TRBJ2-7, with D possibly matching TRBD1 (6 bases). CDR3 amino acids: CASSVGDTLYVEQYF. CDR3 nucleotide sequence: TGTGCCAGCAGCGTAGGGGACACCCTCTACGTAGAGCAGTACTTC.